Each of the 6 T cell receptor beta chains below was sequenced from the same sample in a study of human T cells and chemical hapten exposure. Stated time point: patch test 1, 2 weeks after DPC sensitization. Noted treatment: therapeutic diphenylcyclopropenone sensitization with weekly scalp DPC. One entry per CDR3 protein results from TCRdb running MiXCR on the RACE reads. This table holds 150,000 to 200,000 distinct CDR3 sequences, 20% to 25% found once. This specimen consisted of whole blood, obtained in connection with sensitization to the hapten diphenylcyclopropenone (DPC). Every receptor here comes from a woman in her forties or fifties with alopecia areata. Some clones in this sample may be carry-over from other donors' samples.

This clonotype was seen a handful of times. The chain joins TRBV30 to TRBJ1-1; 11 bases are a match to TRBD1. CDR1 is GTSNPN and CDR2 is SVGIG in the germline V gene (reference sequence). The junction had 10 bases not matched to a gene; V was cut back by 6 bases and J by 4 bases. CDR3 length: 15 amino acids. The CDR3: CACINPGQGVTEAFF. CDR3 nucleotide sequence: TGTGCCTGCATTAACCCGGGACAGGGGGTCACTGAAGCTTTCTTT.

The V call is TRBV2, the J call TRBJ1-1, with D uncertain. Between the trimmed V and J ends, which lost 6 bases and 10 bases, there was a span of 12 bases. Germline CDR1 SNHLY, CDR2 FYNNEI. This CDR3 has 11 residues. The CDR3 nucleotides read TGTGCCAGCAGCGAATATGAGGTAGCTTTCTTT. This gives the protein CASSEYEVAFF.

This clonotype was detected a few times. This sequence joins TRBV25-1 and TRBJ2-1, with TRBD2 identical over 16 bases. The germline V gene has CDR1 MGHDK and CDR2 SYGVNS. This CDR3 has 21 residues. With V trimmed by 3 bases and J by 4 bases, 15 bases remained unmatched. DNA of the CDR3: TGTGCCAGCAGTGACGGGGGACTAGCGGGAGGGCCCACCAAAACTTACAATGAGCAGTTCTTC. Translation: CASSDGGLAGGPTKTYNEQFF.

J is TRBJ2-6 and V is TRBV23-1; D gene uncertain. TRBV23-1 is assigned to the ORF class and has an uncertain function. There are 18 residues in the CDR3. V was clipped by 3 bases and J by 1 base, with 16 bases between them. The CDR3 DNA sequence: TGCGCCAGCAGTCATTCCCAAACTCAAACGTCTGGGGCCAACGTCCTGACTTTC. Its translation is CASSHSQTQTSGANVLTF.

V gene TRBV24-1 combines with J gene TRBJ2-1; 15 bases align to TRBD2. Germline CDR1 reads KGHDR; CDR2 reads SFDVKD. Trimming at V came to 5 bases and at J to 0 bases, leaving 7 bases not matched to a gene. There are 19 residues in the CDR3. CDR3 amino acids: CATSAWTSGRGGSYNEQFF. The CDR3 DNA reads TGTGCCACCAGTGCCTGGACTAGCGGGAGGGGGGGCTCCTACAATGAGCAGTTCTTC.

This clonotype was counted a few times. This rearrangement joins TRBV20-1 to TRBJ1-3; unclear D gene. V lost 0 bases and J 3 bases, leaving 6 bases between the germline ends. This CDR3 has 13 amino acids. CDR1 DFQATT and CDR2 SNEGSKA come from the germline V gene (reference sequence). CDR3 protein: CSAREGFGNTIYF. CDR3 DNA: TGCAGTGCTAGAGAAGGTTTTGGAAACACCATATATTTT.